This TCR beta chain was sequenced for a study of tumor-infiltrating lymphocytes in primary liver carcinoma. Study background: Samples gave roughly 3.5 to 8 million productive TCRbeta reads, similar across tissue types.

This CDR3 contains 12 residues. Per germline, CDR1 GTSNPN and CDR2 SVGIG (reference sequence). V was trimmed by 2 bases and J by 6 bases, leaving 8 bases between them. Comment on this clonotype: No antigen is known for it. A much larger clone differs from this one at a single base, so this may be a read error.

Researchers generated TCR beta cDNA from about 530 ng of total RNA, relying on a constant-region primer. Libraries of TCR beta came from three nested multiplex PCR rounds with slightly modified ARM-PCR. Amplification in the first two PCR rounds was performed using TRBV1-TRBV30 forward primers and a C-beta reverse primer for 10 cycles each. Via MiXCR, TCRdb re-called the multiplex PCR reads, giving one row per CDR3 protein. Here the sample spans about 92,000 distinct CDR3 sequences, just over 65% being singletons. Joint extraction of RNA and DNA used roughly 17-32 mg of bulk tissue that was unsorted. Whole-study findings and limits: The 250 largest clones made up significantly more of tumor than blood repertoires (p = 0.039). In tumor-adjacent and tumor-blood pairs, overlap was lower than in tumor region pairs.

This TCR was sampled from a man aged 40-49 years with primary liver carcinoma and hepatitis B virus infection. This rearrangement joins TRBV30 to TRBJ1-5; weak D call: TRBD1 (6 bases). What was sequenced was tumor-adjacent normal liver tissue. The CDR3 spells CAWSLQGQPQHF. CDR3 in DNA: TGTGCCTGGAGTTTACAGGGTCAGCCCCAGCATTTT.